This T cell receptor beta chain is from a study of cytomegalovirus exposure and HLA in healthy donors. The PCR used 60 Vbeta and 13 Jbeta primers. Assay used: immunoSEQ multiplex PCR; TCRdb lists only in-frame clones, some missing. Here the sample spans 100,000 to 150,000 clones, around 81% being singletons. Details on this clone: As yet, its antigen is unknown.

General study points: The records held CMV serostatus as the only immune exposure information.

V lost 5 bases and J lost 15, with 17 bases in between. In germline, CDR1 is MGHRA, CDR2 YSYEKL. The CDR3 is made up of 12 amino acids. The receptor was isolated from a woman aged 35 to 49 in good health and CMV-seronegative. The chain carries TRBV4-1 and TRBJ2-1, with D unresolved. Sequencing input: PBMCs. This CDR3 is CASSERAKNRFF. CDR3 bases: TGCGCCAGCAGCGAAAGAGCAAAAAACAGGTTCTTC.